What follows is one T cell receptor beta chain and its context. Its matching antigen is unknown. The PCR employed 60 Vbeta primers together with 13 Jbeta primers. Produced via immunoSEQ multiplex PCR; TCRdb's table is partial and in-frame only. The table lists more than 150,000 clones, 65% to 90% of them singletons. The germline CDR1 and CDR2 sequences are MNHEY and SVGAGI. V lost 2 bases and J lost 9; bases outside the gene matches: 6. The CDR3 has 14 residues. The data originate from a study of cytomegalovirus exposure and HLA in healthy donors. Overall study findings and caveats: Fewer than 200 TCR beta chains were listed as cytomegalovirus-associated.

The TCR sequence derives from a woman aged 45 to 65 in good health and CMV-seropositive. The rearrangement joins TRBV6-5 to TRBJ2-7; 11 nucleotides align to TRBD2. Sequenced: PBMCs. DNA for the CDR3: TGTGCCAGCAGTTACATAGCGGGGGGGACTAGGCAGTACTTC. It translates to CASSYIAGGTRQYF.